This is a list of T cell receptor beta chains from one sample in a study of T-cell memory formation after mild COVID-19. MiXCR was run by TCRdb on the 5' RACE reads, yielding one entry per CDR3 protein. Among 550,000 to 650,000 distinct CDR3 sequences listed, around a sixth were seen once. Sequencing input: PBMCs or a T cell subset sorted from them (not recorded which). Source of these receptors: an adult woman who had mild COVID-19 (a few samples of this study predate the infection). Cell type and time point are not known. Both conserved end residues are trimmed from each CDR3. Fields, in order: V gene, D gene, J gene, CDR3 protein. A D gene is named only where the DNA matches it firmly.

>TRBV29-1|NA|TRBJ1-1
SVHSRAEAF
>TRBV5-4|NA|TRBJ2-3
ASRPEPGGTRDTQY
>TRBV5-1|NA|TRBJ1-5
ASSLGTERVNQPQH
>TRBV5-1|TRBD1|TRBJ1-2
ASSLAEGANLGYT
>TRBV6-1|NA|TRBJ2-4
ACSQGGSKNIQY
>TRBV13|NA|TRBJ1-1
ASSWAGGTEAF
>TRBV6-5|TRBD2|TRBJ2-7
ASSDRHPRLAGDEQY
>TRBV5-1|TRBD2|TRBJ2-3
ASTNRGTITDTQY
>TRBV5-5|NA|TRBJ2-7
ASSFVADGYEQY
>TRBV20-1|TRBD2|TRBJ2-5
SARALAGRGETQY
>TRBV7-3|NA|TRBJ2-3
ASSLTSGSPDTQY
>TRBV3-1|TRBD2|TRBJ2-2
ASSQETGGDTGELF
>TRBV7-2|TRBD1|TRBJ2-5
ASRIRQGQETQY
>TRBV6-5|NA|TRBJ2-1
ASSAAAYRASSYNEQF
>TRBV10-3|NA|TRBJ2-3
AINLSPARADTQY
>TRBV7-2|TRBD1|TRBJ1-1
ASSWTGSRMNTEAF
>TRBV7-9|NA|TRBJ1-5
ASSLSPSERTSNQPQH
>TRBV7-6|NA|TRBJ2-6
ASSPIIVARGANVLT
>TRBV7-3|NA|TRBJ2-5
ASSLTAAQETQY
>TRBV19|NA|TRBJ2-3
ASSQETSTDTQY
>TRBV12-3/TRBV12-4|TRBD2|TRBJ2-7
ASSSSGRAVTYEQY
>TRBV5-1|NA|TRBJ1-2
ASSSRDLANYGYT
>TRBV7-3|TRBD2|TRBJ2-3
ASSLWSPGLVTDTQY
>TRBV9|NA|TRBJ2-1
ASSGREPGQF
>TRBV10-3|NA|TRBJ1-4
AMSGTVNEKLF
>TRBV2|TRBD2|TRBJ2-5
ASRRLAGTSRETQY